These 30 T cell receptor beta chains were sequenced from one sample in a study of blood T cell repertoires in COVID-19. The table came from immunoSEQ multiplex PCR; TCRdb's copy has only in-frame clones and leaves some out. The sample carries about 230,000 clones, about 85% recorded once. The sequenced sample was peripheral blood. Receptor source: a woman older than 75 with acute or convalescent COVID-19.

The chain is built from TRBV30 and TRBJ2-7; 10 positions agree with TRBD2. CDR1 and CDR2 (germline): GTSNPN, SVGIG (reference sequence). CDR3 size: 12 residues. The CDR3 sequence is CASSGSMTGQYF. CDR3 bases: TGTGCTTCTAGCGGGAGTATGACGGGGCAGTACTTC.

V is TRBV21-1 and J is TRBJ2-2; no check of the table's D call, TRBD2, against the DNA was made. TRBV21-1 is designated a pseudogene. CDR3 length: 14 residues. CDR3 DNA: TGTGCCAGCAGCACTCGTATCGACACCGGGGAGCTGTTTTTT. It is translated as CASSTRIDTGELFF.

This clone was found once. The chain joins TRBV28 to TRBJ1-2; D perhaps matches TRBD1 (6 bases). V gave up 3 bases and J gave up 2 bases, with 16 bases separating them. In germline, CDR1 is MDHEN, CDR2 SYDVKM. The CDR3 spans 16 residues. CDR3 residues: CASSFAGGDRNYGYTF. CDR3 sequence (DNA): TGTGCCAGCAGTTTCGCTGGGGGCGATCGAAACTATGGCTACACCTTC.

The V call is TRBV4-2, the J call TRBJ2-1; 8 bases are shared with TRBD2. With V trimmed by 0 bases and J by 4 bases, 5 bases remained unmatched. From germline, CDR1 is LGHNA and CDR2 YNFKEQ. This CDR3 has 16 amino acids. In nucleotides, the CDR3 is TGTGCCAGCAGCCAAGAGGGACTAGACAAATACAATGAGCAGTTCTTC. Its protein product is CASSQEGLDKYNEQFF.

The J gene is TRBJ1-2, the V gene TRBV7-2; TRBD1 matches 8 bases. The CDR3 runs to 15 residues. V was pared by 1 base and J by 8 bases, with 9 bases of the junction left unmatched. Germline lookup yields CDR1 SGHTA and CDR2 FQGNSA. CDR3 DNA: TGTGCCAGCAGCTTAGGGACAGGTGGACAGGGCGGCTACACCTTC. It yields the protein CASSLGTGGQGGYTF. Variable domain in full (rest from reference TRBV7-2 and TRBJ1-2): GAGVSQSPSNKVTEKGKDVELRCDPISGHTALYWYRQSLGQGLEFLIYFQGNSAPDKSGLPSDRFSAERTGGSVSTLTIQRTQQEDSAVYLCASSLGTGGQGGYTFGSGTRLTVV.

V and J are TRBV6-2 or TRBV6-3 and TRBJ1-1, with a tentative D call TRBD1 (6 bases). This CDR3 is 15 amino acids long. The germline V and J ends were trimmed by 2 bases and 3 bases, with 13 bases remaining between them. In germline, CDR1 is MNHEY, CDR2 SVGEGT. CDR3 DNA: TGTGCCAGCAGTTACGAGGGACAAGCTTACACTGAAGCTTTCTTT. It encodes CASSYEGQAYTEAFF.

This clone has just a few counts. The chain links TRBV6-5 to TRBJ1-2; 7 bases agree with TRBD1. V trimming: 6 bases; J trimming: 7 bases; junction bases outside the gene matches: 14. The germline V gene has CDR1 MNHEY and CDR2 SVGAGI. The CDR3 consists of 15 residues. Here the CDR3 reads CASSSGQSGQTGYTF. The CDR3 coding sequence is TGTGCCAGCAGCTCAGGACAGTCGGGACAGACTGGCTACACCTTC.

In the case of this clone: The identical CDR3 is also encoded by other nucleotide sequences in the sample. V usage is TRBV2 and J usage is TRBJ2-3, with D possibly being TRBD2 (5 bases). Trimming left V 8 bases short and J 2 bases short, with 11 bases between. Germline lookup yields CDR1 SNHLY and CDR2 FYNNEI. The CDR3 spans 13 residues. The chain's CDR3 is CASRGGYTDTQYF. The CDR3 nucleotides are TGTGCCAGCCGCGGAGGATACACAGATACGCAGTATTTT.

This chain uses TRBV6-6 with TRBJ1-1, with TRBD1 identical over 7 bases. Trimming cost V 5 bases and J 0 bases; bases outside gene matches: 9. This CDR3 is 16 amino acids long. CDR1 MNHNY and CDR2 SVGAGI come from the germline V gene (reference sequence). CDR3: CASSRSRQGVNTEAFF. Written as DNA, the CDR3 is TGTGCCAGCAGTCGATCGAGACAGGGAGTGAACACTGAAGCTTTCTTT.

This clone was observed once. The chain has TRBV15 and TRBJ2-5, with 8 bases matching TRBD1. V gave up 5 bases and J gave up 5 bases; unmatched junction bases: 13. The length of the CDR3 is 16 residues. Germline V gene sequence: CDR1 LNHNV, CDR2 YYDKDF (reference sequence). Written as DNA, the CDR3 is TGTGCCACCAGCGAGCACCAGAGGACAGGGACGGAGACCCAGTACTTC. Residues: CATSEHQRTGTETQYF.

This clone was picked up one time. The chain uses TRBV28 and TRBJ1-6; 9 positions match TRBD1. This CDR3 spans 15 amino acids. Germline loops: CDR1 MDHEN, CDR2 SYDVKM. Unmatched junction bases numbered 4, after V lost 5 bases and J lost 5 bases. The CDR3 DNA reads as TGTGCCAGCAGTGCGGGACAGGGTCATAATTCACCCCTCCACTTT. Amino acids: CASSAGQGHNSPLHF.

The chain couples TRBV5-4 to TRBJ1-2, with D possibly matching TRBD1 (6 bases). The germline V and J ends were trimmed by 3 bases and 2 bases, with 11 bases remaining between them. Germline assignment: CDR1 SGHNT and CDR2 YYREEE (reference sequence). The CDR3 contains 14 residues. The CDR3 bases are TGTGCCAGCAGCTCGCCGGGGGGCAACTATGGCTACACCTTC. Amino acid sequence: CASSSPGGNYGYTF.

The gene calls are TRBV3-1 (or the pseudogene TRBV3-2) and TRBJ2-1; 7 nucleotides line up with TRBD2. Germline V gene lookup returns CDR1 LGHDT and CDR2 YNNKEL (reference sequence). The CDR3 length is 15 residues. V lost 8 bases and J lost 5; bases outside the gene matches: 12. The CDR3 reads CASSLGTKAHNEQFF. CDR3 DNA sequence: TGTGCCAGCTCCCTGGGGACTAAAGCCCACAATGAGCAGTTCTTC.

The gene calls are TRBV7-2 and TRBJ1-6; weak D call: TRBD1 (6 bases). CDR3 length: 15 amino acids. The germline gives CDR1 SGHTA, CDR2 FQGNSA. Trimming removed 5 bases from V and 5 bases from J, with 13 bases in between. As DNA, the CDR3 is TGTGCCAGCAGCCTAGAGGGGGGGAATAATTCACCCCTCCACTTT. Protein product: CASSLEGGNNSPLHF. The full variable domain, rest sourced from reference TRBV7-2 and TRBJ1-6, is GAGVSQSPSNKVTEKGKDVELRCDPISGHTALYWYRQSLGQGLEFLIYFQGNSAPDKSGLPSDRFSAERTGGSVSTLTIQRTQQEDSAVYLCASSLEGGNNSPLHFGNGTRLTVT.

This clone was recorded once. The chain carries TRBV18 and TRBJ2-2, with D possibly matching TRBD2 (6 bases). The length of the CDR3 is 16 residues. Germline V lookup: CDR1 KGHSH, CDR2 LQKENI. V was cut by 5 bases and J by 1 base, with 14 bases left in between. The CDR3 nucleotides read TGTGCCAGCTCAACCGTTGGGGGGATGAACACCGGGGAGCTGTTTTTT. Translating gives CASSTVGGMNTGELFF.

The chain carries TRBV6-5 and TRBJ1-4; D is perhaps TRBD1 (6 bases). The CDR3 sequence is 14 residues long. Germline V gene data show CDR1 as MNHEY and CDR2 as SVGAGI. With 6 bases removed from V and 0 bases from J, the gap between germline ends came to 8 bases. The CDR3 DNA sequence: TGTGCCAGCAGGGACAGTGCAACTAATGAAAAACTGTTTTTT. Translation: CASRDSATNEKLFF.

The chain employs TRBV18 and TRBJ1-6; D remains ambiguous. The length of the CDR3 is 13 residues. V lost 0 bases, J lost 7 bases, and 4 bases lay in between. From germline, CDR1 is KGHSH and CDR2 LQKENI. CDR3 bases: TGTGCCAGCTCACCACCTCAGAATTCACCCCTCCACTTT. Translated, it gives CASSPPQNSPLHF.

The chain recombines TRBV5-5 with TRBJ2-1; D call uncertain. The CDR3 has 17 residues. V gave up 3 bases and J gave up 5 bases, with 21 bases separating them. Germline CDR1 and CDR2: SGHKS and YYEKEE (reference sequence). CDR3 nucleotide sequence: TGTGCCAGCAGCTCCCCCCGAGGCGTAGCCCCCGACAATGAGCAGTTCTTC. Its protein is CASSSPRGVAPDNEQFF.

The gene calls are TRBV6-1 and TRBJ1-1; unclear D gene. The CDR3 loop spans 14 amino acids. Trimming shortened V by 2 bases and J by 1 base, and 8 bases separated the two germline ends. Per germline, CDR1 MNHNS and CDR2 SASEGT. In nucleotides, the CDR3 is TGTGCCAGCAGTGAAATTACGGGGAACACTGAAGCTTTCTTT. Residues: CASSEITGNTEAFF.

The J gene is TRBJ1-1, the V gene TRBV28; D gene ambiguous. Per the germline V gene, CDR1 is MDHEN and CDR2 is SYDVKM. Trimming shortened V by 2 bases and J by 0 bases, and 10 bases separated the two germline ends. CDR3 size: 15 residues. The chain's CDR3 is CASSLEGPLNTEAFF. The DNA of the CDR3 is TGTGCCAGCAGTTTAGAGGGTCCCTTGAACACTGAAGCTTTCTTT.

The rearrangement joins TRBV28 to TRBJ1-4; the D gene is possibly TRBD1 (5 bases). V was clipped by 2 bases and J by 5 bases, with 12 bases between them. The CDR3 consists of 15 residues. Per germline, CDR1 MDHEN and CDR2 SYDVKM. The CDR3 region is CASSLGGVGNEKLFF. CDR3 sequence (DNA): TGTGCCAGCAGTTTAGGAGGGGTTGGCAATGAAAAACTGTTTTTT.

CDR3 sequence reads: CASSGSGMISYEQYF. In DNA, the CDR3 is TGTGCCAGCAGCGGGTCAGGGATGATTTCCTACGAGCAGTACTTC. This chain uses TRBV11-2 with TRBJ2-7, with a tentative D call TRBD1 (5 bases). Germline values: CDR1 SGHAT, CDR2 FQNNGV. The CDR3 is 15 amino acids. The germline V and J ends were trimmed by 5 bases and 1 base, with 15 bases remaining between them.

The table lists this clone with a count of one. The chain carries TRBV7-8 and TRBJ2-7; tentatively, D is TRBD2 (7 bases). Trimming shortened V by 0 bases and J by 4 bases, and 16 bases separated the two germline ends. This CDR3 comprises 16 residues. CDR1 SGHVS and CDR2 FQNEAQ come from the germline V gene. The CDR3 sequence: CASSLAAAGAVYEQYF. The CDR3 region has the DNA TGTGCCAGCAGCTTAGCGGCTGCGGGGGCCGTTTACGAGCAGTACTTC. Full variable domain (outside the CDR3, taken from reference TRBV7-8 and TRBJ2-7): GAGVSQSPRYKVAKRGQDVALRCDPISGHVSLFWYQQALGQGPEFLTYFQNEAQLDKSGLPSDRFFAERPEGSVSTLKIQRTQQEDSAVYLCASSLAAAGAVYEQYFGPGTRLTVT.

The chain couples TRBV6-5 to TRBJ2-1, with a tentative D call TRBD2 (5 bases). CDR1 is MNHEY and CDR2 is SVGAGI in the germline V gene. The CDR3 runs to 14 residues. The V end lost 7 bases, the J end lost 0 bases, and 10 bases lay between the germline ends. The CDR3 DNA sequence: TGTGCCAGCACTCCTAGCAGCTCCTACAATGAGCAGTTCTTC. It is translated as CASTPSSSYNEQFF.

J is TRBJ2-7 and V is TRBV20-1, with 7 bases identical to TRBD2. Trimming cost V 7 bases and J 4 bases; bases outside gene matches: 4. The CDR3 spans 11 residues. In germline, CDR1 is DFQATT, CDR2 SNEGSKA (reference sequence). Here the CDR3 reads CSVRESYEQYF. CDR3 bases: TGCAGTGTGCGGGAGTCATACGAGCAGTACTTC.

This chain links TRBV24-1 with TRBJ2-1; 13 positions match TRBD2. CDR3 length equals 21 residues. Germline assignment: CDR1 KGHDR and CDR2 SFDVKD. Trimming removed 2 bases from V and 2 bases from J; junction bases left unmatched: 14. CDR3 residues: CATSDSSPGLAGVSAYNEQFF. The CDR3 DNA reads TGTGCCACCAGTGATTCCTCCCCCGGACTAGCGGGAGTAAGCGCCTACAATGAGCAGTTCTTC.

This clone was seen a single time. The rearrangement uses TRBV7-8 and TRBJ1-6; maybe TRBD1 (6 bases). From germline, CDR1 is SGHVS and CDR2 FQNEAQ. The germline V and J ends were trimmed by 2 bases and 9 bases, with 14 bases remaining between them. The CDR3 length is 15 residues. CDR3 DNA sequence: TGTGCCAGCAGCTTACAGGGGTTCCGTAGTTCACCCCTCCACTTT. It specifies CASSLQGFRSSPLHF.

The rearrangement links TRBV18 to TRBJ2-3; D is uncertain. The CDR3 loop spans 12 amino acids. The V end lost 3 bases, the J end lost 6 bases, and 7 bases lay between the germline ends. The germline gives CDR1 KGHSH, CDR2 LQKENI. As DNA, the CDR3 is TGTGCCAGCTCACCCCCCGGGGATACGCAGTATTTT. Amino acid sequence: CASSPPGDTQYF. Full variable domain (outside the CDR3, taken from reference TRBV18 and TRBJ2-3): NAGVMQNPRHLVRRRGQEARLRCSPMKGHSHVYWYRQLPEEGLKFMVYLQKENIIDESGMPKERFSAEFPKEGPSILRIQQVVRGDSAAYFCASSPPGDTQYFGPGTRLTVL.

This chain uses TRBV11-2 with TRBJ1-1; the D is unclear. Trimming took 7 bases from V and 7 from J, leaving 19 bases between them. Per the germline V gene, CDR1 is SGHAT and CDR2 is FQNNGV. The CDR3 covers 14 residues. This chain's CDR3 is CASTLLRVSNEAFF. The CDR3 coding sequence is TGTGCCAGCACCCTCTTGCGGGTTTCGAATGAAGCTTTCTTT.

The chain uses TRBV28 and TRBJ1-2, with D perhaps TRBD1 (5 bases). The V gene's germline CDR1 is MDHEN and CDR2 SYDVKM. There are 15 residues in the CDR3. Trimming left V 5 bases short and J 5 bases short, with 18 bases between. Here the CDR3 reads CASSLSLGTLYGYTF. The CDR3 DNA is TGTGCCAGCAGTCTTTCGCTAGGGACTCTTTATGGCTACACCTTC.